Below, 23 T cell receptor beta chains from the same sample are listed, as sequenced in a study of identical twins. Each CDR3 protein is one row after TCRdb ran MiXCR on the 5' RACE reads. Seen here are about 690,000 distinct CDR3 sequences, around 6% observed once, and the top ten hold approximately 1.6%. What was sequenced was naive T cells sorted from blood. The receptors shown here come from a young man in good health.

The genes are TRBV18 and TRBJ2-2; TRBD1 matches at 8 bases. From germline, CDR1 is KGHSH and CDR2 LQKENI. Trimming took 3 bases from V and 3 from J; bases not matched to a gene: 6. The CDR3 is made up of 16 amino acids. The CDR3 loop reads CASSPPGQEDTGELFF. In DNA, the CDR3 is TGTGCCAGCTCACCTCCGGGACAGGAGGACACCGGGGAGCTGTTTTTT.

The V and J genes are TRBV10-3 and TRBJ2-5, with TRBD2 matching 9 bases. CDR1 ENHRY and CDR2 SYGVKD come from the germline V gene. The CDR3 sequence is 13 residues long. V was clipped by 7 bases and J by 1 base; unmatched bases: 1. Written as DNA, the CDR3 is TGTGCCATCAAGACTAGCGGCCAAGAGACCCAGTACTTC. It yields the protein CAIKTSGQETQYF.

This clonotype has ten or more counts. This chain uses TRBV28 with TRBJ1-2, with no clear D. Germline assignment: CDR1 MDHEN and CDR2 SYDVKM. This CDR3 is 16 amino acids long. V shed 4 bases and J shed 4 bases, with 19 bases lying between them. In DNA form, the CDR3 reads TGTGCCAGCAGTTCCCTCCCGAGGGAGGTGTCCTATGGCTACACCTTC. Amino acid sequence: CASSSLPREVSYGYTF.

The gene calls are TRBV4-2 and TRBJ2-3, with D tentatively TRBD2 (6 bases). Deletions cut 4 bases from V and 2 bases from J, with 16 bases between. Looked up from germline, CDR1 is LGHNA and CDR2 is YNFKEQ. The CDR3 spans 16 residues. CDR3 sequence: CASSRGGGGLTDTQYF. In DNA form, the CDR3 reads TGTGCCAGCAGCCGGGGAGGTGGCGGTCTCACAGATACGCAGTATTTT.

This clonotype has ten or more counts. This chain links TRBV28 with TRBJ2-7; D uncertain. Trimming took off 2 bases at V and 4 bases at J, with 3 bases between the two ends. The length of the CDR3 is 11 residues. Germline assignment: CDR1 MDHEN and CDR2 SYDVKM. The CDR3 coding sequence is TGTGCCAGCAGTTTACTATACGAGCAGTACTTC. As protein: CASSLLYEQYF.

This clonotype showed up just a few times. The CDR3 bases are TGTGCCAGCAGCTTGACCGGGGGACCGAGGGCTGAGCAGTTCTTC. This translates into CASSLTGGPRAEQFF. This chain uses TRBV7-2 with TRBJ2-1; TRBD2 is a possible D gene (6 bases). V was trimmed by 3 bases and J by 9 bases, leaving 18 bases between them. This CDR3 has 15 amino acids. The V gene's germline CDR1 is SGHTA and CDR2 FQGNSA.

This clonotype was detected ten times or more. The rearrangement joins TRBV12-3 or TRBV12-4 to TRBJ2-3, with 11 nucleotides matching TRBD2. The CDR3 totals 16 residues. The ends lost 6 bases at V and 2 bases at J; junction bases unmatched: 7. The CDR3 nucleotides read TGTGCCAGCAGGCCTAGCGGGAGGCGATCCACAGATACGCAGTATTTT. Its translation: CASRPSGRRSTDTQYF.

This clonotype has more than one count but fewer than ten. The rearrangement uses TRBV7-2 and TRBJ2-3; D is unresolved. Per the germline V gene, CDR1 is SGHTA and CDR2 is FQGNSA. V lost 3 bases to trimming and J lost 2 bases, with 6 bases between them. This CDR3 has 13 amino acids. CDR3 bases: TGTGCCAGCAGCTTTAGAGTCACAGATACGCAGTATTTT. Amino acid sequence: CASSFRVTDTQYF. Full variable domain (remainder filled in from reference TRBV7-2 and TRBJ2-3): GAGVSQSPSNKVTEKGKDVELRCDPISGHTALYWYRQSLGQGLEFLIYFQGNSAPDKSGLPSDRFSAERTGGSVSTLTIQRTQQEDSAVYLCASSFRVTDTQYFGPGTRLTVL.

This clonotype was seen a handful of times. The CDR3 loop is CASSQGNGPPSTDTQYF. For the CDR3, the DNA is TGTGCCAGCAGCCAAGGGAACGGGCCCCCTAGCACAGATACGCAGTATTTT. The rearrangement uses TRBV3-1 and TRBJ2-3; no clear D. CDR1 is LGHDT and CDR2 is YNNKEL in the germline V gene (reference sequence). Trimming pared 1 base from V and 0 bases from J, leaving 14 bases between. This CDR3 has 17 amino acids.

V is TRBV27 and J is TRBJ2-2, with 11 bases that match TRBD2. Germline trimming cut 4 bases from V and 6 bases from J; bases unmatched to any gene: 10. CDR1 and CDR2 (germline): MNHEY, SMNVEV (reference sequence). This CDR3 spans 17 amino acids. In DNA form, the CDR3 reads TGTGCCAGCAGTTCACCGACACTAGCGGGGGCCCCCGGGGAGCTGTTTTTT. Protein sequence: CASSSPTLAGAPGELFF.

This clonotype has at least ten counts. J is TRBJ1-6 and V is TRBV12-3 or TRBV12-4; unclear D gene. This CDR3 comprises 12 residues. Deletions cut 5 bases from V and 8 bases from J, with 7 bases between. CDR3 in amino acids: CASSPGHSPLHF. DNA of the CDR3: TGTGCCAGCAGTCCCGGGCATTCACCCCTCCACTTT.

This clonotype has a count of ten or more. V gene TRBV7-8 combines with J gene TRBJ1-1, with D uncertain. The germline gives CDR1 SGHVS, CDR2 FQNEAQ. The CDR3 length is 13 residues. V lost 5 bases to trimming and J lost 4 bases, with 11 bases between them. The CDR3 sequence is CASSDRTATEAFF. DNA for the CDR3: TGTGCCAGCAGCGATCGGACGGCCACTGAAGCTTTCTTT.

Many counts were recorded for this clonotype. The chain combines TRBV5-6 with TRBJ2-1; 7 bases map to TRBD1. The CDR3 spans 15 residues. Germline lookup yields CDR1 SGHDT and CDR2 YYEEEE. Trimming took 4 bases from V and 0 from J; bases not matched to a gene: 4. CDR3 protein: CASSHRTGSYNEQFF. In nucleotides, the CDR3 is TGTGCCAGCAGCCATAGGACAGGCTCCTACAATGAGCAGTTCTTC.

In its sample, this clonotype was seen many times. The chain uses TRBV29-1 and TRBJ2-5, with unresolved D. There are 12 residues in the CDR3. Germline V gives CDR1 SQVTM, CDR2 ANQGSEA. With 4 bases removed from V and 5 bases from J, the gap between germline ends came to 11 bases. The CDR3 nucleotides are TGCAGCGTTGCCCTAGGGAAGGAGACCCAGTACTTC. Translating it yields CSVALGKETQYF.

This clonotype was found many times. CDR3: CASSPTKRTDTQYF. In DNA, the CDR3 is TGTGCCAGCAGCCCCACTAAGCGAACAGATACGCAGTATTTT. The chain is built from TRBV7-6 and TRBJ2-3; D unresolved. The V gene lost 5 bases and the J gene lost 3 bases, with 12 bases spanning the gap. The germline CDR1 and CDR2 sequences are SGHVS and FNYEAQ. CDR3 length equals 14 residues.

This clonotype was observed a handful of times. The chain couples TRBV7-9 to TRBJ2-3; TRBD1 is a possible D gene (6 bases). This CDR3 has 15 amino acids. The germline gives CDR1 SEHNR, CDR2 FQNEAQ (reference sequence). Trimming left V 4 bases short and J 2 bases short, with 13 bases between. The CDR3, as DNA: TGTGCCAGCAGCTCCTGGACAGAAAACACAGATACGCAGTATTTT. Its translation: CASSSWTENTDTQYF.

The rearrangement links TRBV4-2 to TRBJ2-5; D may be TRBD2 (5 bases). This CDR3 has 15 amino acids. The V end lost 6 bases, the J end lost 4 bases, and 18 bases lay between the germline ends. CDR1 LGHNA and CDR2 YNFKEQ come from the germline V gene. The CDR3: CASSGAVGSGETQYF. DNA for the CDR3: TGTGCCAGCAGTGGAGCGGTGGGCTCCGGAGAGACCCAGTACTTC.

This clonotype was counted ten times or more. CDR3 nucleotide sequence: TGCAGTTGCGGGGACTCCCCGCGAGAGCAGTTCTTC. Protein: CSCGDSPREQFF. This chain joins TRBV29-1 and TRBJ2-1, with D possibly TRBD2 on 6 matching bases. Germline V CDR1 and CDR2: SQVTM, ANQGSEA. The CDR3 extends over 12 amino acids.

This clonotype was seen at least ten times. The rearrangement joins TRBV12-3 or TRBV12-4 to TRBJ1-6, with unresolved D. CDR3 size: 12 residues. V shed 4 bases and J shed 7 bases, with 5 bases lying between them. This CDR3 reads CASSSGNSPLHF. For the CDR3, the DNA is TGTGCCAGCAGTTCAGGAAATTCACCCCTCCACTTT.

This clonotype was counted a few times. This rearrangement joins TRBV7-6 to TRBJ2-5, with a possible D match to TRBD1 (6 bases). V lost 5 bases and J 4 bases, leaving 17 bases between the germline ends. This CDR3 region has 15 residues. Germline V lookup: CDR1 SGHVS, CDR2 FNYEAQ. The CDR3 is CASSVLDPRGETQYF. CDR3 nucleotide sequence: TGTGCCAGCAGCGTTTTGGACCCCAGGGGAGAGACCCAGTACTTC.

This clonotype was recorded many times. The rearrangement uses TRBV29-1 and TRBJ2-7; D is possibly TRBD2 (5 bases). This CDR3 contains 11 residues. Trimming took off 4 bases at V and 4 bases at J, with 8 bases between the two ends. Germline V CDR1 and CDR2: SQVTM, ANQGSEA. The CDR3 nucleotides are TGCAGCGTTGGGACTCGTTACGAGCAGTACGTC. Its translation is CSVGTRYEQYV.

This clonotype has a count of ten or more. V and J are TRBV28 and TRBJ2-7; D is uncertain. Germline CDR1 MDHEN, CDR2 SYDVKM. This CDR3 has 16 amino acids. V shed 4 bases and J shed 5 bases, with 21 bases lying between them. The CDR3 sequence is CASSSIPSFITDEQYF. Here the CDR3 DNA reads TGTGCCAGCAGTTCAATACCTTCCTTTATAACGGACGAGCAGTACTTC. The full variable domain, completed using reference TRBV28 and TRBJ2-7, is DVKVTQSSRYLVKRTGEKVFLECVQDMDHENMFWYRQDPGLGLRLIYFSYDVKMKEKGDIPEGYSVSREKKERFSLILESASTNQTSMYLCASSSIPSFITDEQYFGPGTRLTVT.

This clonotype was seen more than once but under ten times. This rearrangement joins TRBV11-2 to TRBJ2-5; D not resolved. V lost 3 bases, J lost 5 bases, and 10 bases lay in between. Germline V gene data show CDR1 as SGHAT and CDR2 as FQNNGV. This CDR3 contains 13 residues. The CDR3 region has the DNA TGTGCCAGCAGCTTCCGGGTGGTGGAGACCCAGTACTTC. Translated, it gives CASSFRVVETQYF. Supplemented by reference TRBV11-2 and TRBJ2-5, the full variable domain reads EAGVAQSPRYKIIEKRQSVAFWCNPISGHATLYWYQQILGQGPKLLIQFQNNGVVDDSQLPKDRFSAERLKGVDSTLKIQPAKLEDSAVYLCASSFRVVETQYFGPGTRLLVL.